The T cell receptor beta chain described here comes from a study of monozygotic twins with inflammatory bowel disease. Study-wide results and limits: Variability in patient repertoires may have come partly from differing immunosuppressive treatments. Researchers report that IBD patients shared fewer clonotypes with others than healthy twins, especially amid disease activity. Among the T cells, different subtypes could not be distinguished.

TCRdb reprocessed the 5' RACE reads and stores each CDR3 protein as one record, lacking DNA. The listing contains 400,000 or so distinct CDR3 sequences. Per donor, approximately 2.3 ml of blood was collected and frozen. Concerning this clonotype: Its antigen is unidentified.

The V gene's germline CDR1 is LNHDA and CDR2 SQIVND (reference sequence). This CDR3 spans 16 amino acids. Sequenced input: blood. The gene calls are TRBV19 and TRBJ2-3; TCRdb's D call, TRBD1, is unchecked because there is no DNA. This sequence was found in a human donor with ulcerative colitis or Crohn's disease, or a healthy co-twin of an affected twin (not recorded which). CDR3 amino acids: CASSKGQGRSTDTQYF.